This TCR beta chain was observed in a study of CD8 T cells in Susac syndrome. With V trimmed by 7 bases and J by 10 bases, 5 bases remained unmatched. The CDR3 spans 11 residues. Germline assignment: CDR1 SGDLS and CDR2 YYNGEE. When the RNA was reverse transcribed, random hexamers were used with an input of 0.5 to 1 ug. Amplification of the TCR beta CDR3 was carried out by immunoSEQ multiplex PCR, which spanned a total of 54 Vbeta and 13 Jbeta segments. MiXCR, applied by TCRdb to the immunoSEQ multiplex PCR reads, yields one record per CDR3 protein. The sample has 200,000 to 250,000 distinct CDR3 sequences, 90% to 95% seen once; the top ten hold 0.1% to 0.15%.

The sample consisted of CD8+ T cells from PBMCs. The chain links TRBV9 to TRBJ2-1; 7 nucleotides align to TRBD2. This TCR derives from a human donor with multiple sclerosis. CDR3 residues: CASGRVGEQFF. The CDR3 DNA is TGTGCCAGCGGGAGGGTGGGCGAGCAGTTCTTC.